This T cell receptor (beta chain) comes out of a study of cytomegalovirus exposure and HLA in healthy donors. Both 60 Vbeta primers and 13 Jbeta primers went into the PCR. Authors' data handling: As a later analysis found, there were approximately 80 million unique TCR beta chains, of which some 9.9 million were shared. Profiled with immunoSEQ multiplex PCR; TCRdb holds only in-frame clones, not every one. The DNA gave D and trimming, while V, J and clone size come from that table. The data hold more than 100,000 clones, with approximately 79% observed a single time. Whole-study findings and limits: Cytomegalovirus association was listed for 164 TCR beta chains.

On this clone itself: Its cognate antigen is unknown.

Sequenced: PBMCs. The receptor comes from a male donor in good health and CMV-seronegative.

CDR3: CASSLLTFEAFF. In nucleotides, the CDR3 is TGTGCCAGCAGCTTATTGACATTCGAAGCTTTCTTT. The rearrangement joins TRBV7-8 to TRBJ1-1, with D unclear. The CDR3 covers 12 residues. Germline values: CDR1 SGHVS, CDR2 FQNEAQ. V was cut by 2 bases and J by 8 bases, with 9 bases left in between.